This T cell receptor beta chain was recovered during a study of blood T cell repertoires in COVID-19. As for the study in general: Samples representing acute and convalescent COVID-19 were sourced from the United States, Italy and Spain.

The trim removed 8 bases at V and 0 bases at J, leaving 7 bases unmatched. Germline V CDR1 and CDR2: MNHEY, SVGAGI. There are 15 residues in the CDR3. Sequencing used immunoSEQ multiplex PCR; TCRdb keeps in-frame clones, though not all of them. The repertoire holds approximately 31,000 clones, with just over 90% as singletons. V usage is TRBV6-5 and J usage is TRBJ2-3, with 8 positions matching TRBD1. This TCR derives from a man aged 60 to 75 with acute or convalescent COVID-19. What was sequenced was peripheral blood. CDR3 in DNA: TGTGCCAGCGGACAGGGCACTGTTAGCACAGATACGCAGTATTTT. Amino acids: CASGQGTVSTDTQYF.